This T cell receptor beta chain was obtained from a study of shared clonotypes between healthy human individuals. Study-level results: Shared clonotypes across all four donors exceeded non-shared ones in generation probability. In this cohort, only blood was sampled, and tissue repertoires likely differ.

Here immunoSEQ multiplex PCR was the method, and the copy in TCRdb shows in-frame clones only, minus some. Of 2 million to 2.5 million clones detected, more than 90% appear once; the ten largest clones hold roughly 0.13%. Per germline, CDR1 GTSNPN and CDR2 SVGIG (reference sequence). The CDR3 spans 13 residues. V lost 0 bases and J 4 bases, leaving 9 bases between the germline ends. Comments on this clone: The antigen remains undetermined.

Donors were healthy HIV-negative adults without recently reported acute infections or vaccinations. Both subsets, CD45RA+ naive and CD45RA-negative memory, were split from the CD4+ cells. The chain is built from TRBV30 and TRBJ1-1; D is possibly TRBD1 (5 bases). Source material: naive CD4+ T cells sorted from blood. Subset reported: CD45RA+ positively selected. The TCR originated in a man aged 18 to 29 in good health. The CDR3 coding sequence is TGTGCCTGGAGTGTTTGGGGGACCACTGAAGCTTTCTTT. Translation gives CAWSVWGTTEAFF. The full variable domain, rest sourced from reference TRBV30 and TRBJ1-1, is SQTIHQWPATLVQPVGSPLSLECTVEGTSNPNLYWYRQAAGRGLQLLFYSVGIGQISSEVPQNLSASRPQDRQFILSSKKLLLSDSGFYLCAWSVWGTTEAFFGQGTRLTVV.